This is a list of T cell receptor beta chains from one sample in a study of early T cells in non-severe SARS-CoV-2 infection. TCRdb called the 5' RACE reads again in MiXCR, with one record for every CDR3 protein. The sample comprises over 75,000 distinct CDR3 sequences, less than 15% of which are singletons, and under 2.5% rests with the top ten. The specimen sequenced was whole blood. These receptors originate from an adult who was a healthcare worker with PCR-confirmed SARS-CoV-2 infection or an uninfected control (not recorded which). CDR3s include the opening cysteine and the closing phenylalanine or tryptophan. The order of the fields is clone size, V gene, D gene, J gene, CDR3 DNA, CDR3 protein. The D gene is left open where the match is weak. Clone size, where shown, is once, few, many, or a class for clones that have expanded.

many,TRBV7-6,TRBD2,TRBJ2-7,TGTGCCAGCAGCTGGGGACTAGCGGGTTACGAGCAGTACTTC,CASSWGLAGYEQYF
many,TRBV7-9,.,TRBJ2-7,TGTGCCAGCAGCTCCAGAAGGACAGCCTACGAGCAGTACTTC,CASSSRRTAYEQYF
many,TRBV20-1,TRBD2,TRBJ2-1,TGCAGTGCTGAAGCGGGGGGGTGGTACAATGAGCAGTTCTTC,CSAEAGGWYNEQFF
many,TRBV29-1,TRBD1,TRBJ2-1,TGCAGCGTTGAGGGACAGGGCCCCAACAATGAGCAGTTCTTC,CSVEGQGPNNEQFF
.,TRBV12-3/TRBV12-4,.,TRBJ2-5,TGTGCCAGCAGTTCAGCGGTTACCCAGTACTTC,CASSSAVTQYF
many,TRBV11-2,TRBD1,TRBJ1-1,TGTGCCAGCAGCATTGGACAGGGGCACACTGAAGCTTTCTTT,CASSIGQGHTEAFF
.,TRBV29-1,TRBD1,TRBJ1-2,TGCAGCGTTGCCGGGACAGGGCATGGCTACACCTTC,CSVAGTGHGYTF
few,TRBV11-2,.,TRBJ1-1,TGTGCCAGCAGCTGGGGACGCTTGAACACTGAAGCTTTCTTT,CASSWGRLNTEAFF
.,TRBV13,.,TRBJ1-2,TGTGCCAGCAGCCCCAGGAGGGGGTCTAACTATGGCTACACCTTC,CASSPRRGSNYGYTF
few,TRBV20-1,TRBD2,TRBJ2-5,TGCAGTGCTCCGAGCGGGGTACAAGAGACCCAGTACTTC,CSAPSGVQETQYF
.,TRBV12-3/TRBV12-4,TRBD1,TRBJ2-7,TGTGCCAGCAGTTTCCCCGGGACAGGCGCCTACGAGCAGTACTTC,CASSFPGTGAYEQYF
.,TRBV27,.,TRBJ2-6,TGTGCCAGCAGGCAAAGCTCTGGGGCCAACGTCCTGACTTTC,CASRQSSGANVLTF
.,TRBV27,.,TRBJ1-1,TGTGCCAGCAGCTGGGCAGTGAACACTGAAGCTTTCTTT,CASSWAVNTEAFF
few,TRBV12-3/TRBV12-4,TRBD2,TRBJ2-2,TGTGCCAGCAGTTTAAGTAGCGGGGGCAATACCGGGGAGCTGTTTTTT,CASSLSSGGNTGELFF
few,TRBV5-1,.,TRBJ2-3,TGCGCCAGCAGCTACAGGCCCACAGATACGCAGTATTTT,CASSYRPTDTQYF
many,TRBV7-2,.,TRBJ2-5,TGTGCCAGCAGCTTTGGTAGACAAGAGACCCAGTACTTC,CASSFGRQETQYF
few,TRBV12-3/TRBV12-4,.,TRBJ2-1,TGTGCCAGCACCGTTACTAGCACCTACAATGAGCAGTTCTTC,CASTVTSTYNEQFF
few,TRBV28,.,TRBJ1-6,TGTGCCAGCAGTTTAAGGGGGGGCATCCACTTT,CASSLRGGIHF
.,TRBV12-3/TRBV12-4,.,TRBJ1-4,TGTGCCAGCAGTTTGAACACAGACGAAAATGAAAAACTGTTTTTT,CASSLNTDENEKLFF
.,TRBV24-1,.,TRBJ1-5,TGTGCCACCAGTGATTCCTTAGCATGCCAGCCCCAGCATTTT,CATSDSLACQPQHF
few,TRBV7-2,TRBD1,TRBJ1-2,TGTGCCAGCAGTCGTGACAGGGGCCTTAACTATGGCTACACCTTC,CASSRDRGLNYGYTF
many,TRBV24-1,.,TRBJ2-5,TGTGCCACCAGTGATTCCGCTACAGGGCCAGAGACCCAGTACTTC,CATSDSATGPETQYF
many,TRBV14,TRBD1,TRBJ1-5,TGTGCCAGCAGCGCCGCCGGGACAGGCAATCAGCCCCAGCATTTT,CASSAAGTGNQPQHF
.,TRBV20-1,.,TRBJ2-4,TGCAGTGCTAGAGGCCTCCACCGACGTGGCTCCCAAGACATTCAGTACTTC,CSARGLHRRGSQDIQYF
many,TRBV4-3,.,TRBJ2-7,TGCGCCAGCAGCCAAGGTACGGGCAGCTCCTACGAGCAGTACTTC,CASSQGTGSSYEQYF
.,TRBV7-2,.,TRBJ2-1,TGTGCCAGCAGCTTAGGCTCCCCTAGGACTAATGAGCAGTTCTTC,CASSLGSPRTNEQFF
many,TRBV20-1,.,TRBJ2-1,TGCAGTGCTAGATGGTCGCTCAATGAGCAGTTCTTC,CSARWSLNEQFF
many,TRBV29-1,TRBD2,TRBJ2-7,TGCAGCGTTGAAGTCGGCGGGGGGGACGAGCAGTACTTC,CSVEVGGGDEQYF
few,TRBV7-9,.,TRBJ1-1,TGTGCCAGCAGCTACCAAGGGGACACTGAAGCTTTCTTT,CASSYQGDTEAFF
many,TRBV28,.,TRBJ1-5,TGTGCCAGCAGTAGACTGGGGGACCAGCCCCAGCATTTT,CASSRLGDQPQHF
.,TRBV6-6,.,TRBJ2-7,TGTGCCAGCAGCGCCACCTACGAGCAGTACTTC,CASSATYEQYF
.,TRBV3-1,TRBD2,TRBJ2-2,TGTGCCAGCAGCCAAGGTGGCAGCGGGGTGGAGCTGTTTTTT,CASSQGGSGVELFF
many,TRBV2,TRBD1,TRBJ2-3,TGTGCCAGCACCGAAGCAGGGGGTACGCAGTATTTT,CASTEAGGTQYF
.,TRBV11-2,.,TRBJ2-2,TGTGCCAGCAGCGCTGGACGTTACACCGGGGAGCTGTTTTTT,CASSAGRYTGELFF
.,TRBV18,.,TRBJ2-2,TGTGCCAGCTCACCGGGGGGCACGAACACCGGGGAGCTGTTTTTT,CASSPGGTNTGELFF
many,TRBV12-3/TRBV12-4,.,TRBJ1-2,TGTGCCAGCAATTCCCCTGGGGCAGGGGCCCAAGACTATGGCTACACCTTC,CASNSPGAGAQDYGYTF
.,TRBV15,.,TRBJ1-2,TGTGCCACCAGCAGAGATATAGGGAGCGGCTATGGCTACACCTTC,CATSRDIGSGYGYTF
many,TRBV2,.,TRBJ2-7,TGTGCCAGCAGTGAATGGGTAGGGGGTTCCTACGAGCAGTACTTC,CASSEWVGGSYEQYF
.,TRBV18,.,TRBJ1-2,TGTGCCAGCTCACCATATGGCGTCAGACAGAACTATGGCTACACCTTC,CASSPYGVRQNYGYTF
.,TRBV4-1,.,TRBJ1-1,TGCGCCAGCAGCCAAGTAGGGGGGACCACTGAAGCTTTCTTT,CASSQVGGTTEAFF
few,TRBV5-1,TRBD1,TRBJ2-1,TGCGCCAGCAGCAAGGACAGGGGCACGGGGTCCTACAATGAGCAGTTCTTC,CASSKDRGTGSYNEQFF
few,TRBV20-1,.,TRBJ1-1,TGCAGTGCTAGGGACGCGCAGGGAGGGAACACTGAAGCTTTCTTT,CSARDAQGGNTEAFF
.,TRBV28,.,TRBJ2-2,TGTGCCAGCAGTTTATTCATAACCCTACCCCCGACGAACACCGGGGAGCTGTTTTTT,CASSLFITLPPTNTGELFF
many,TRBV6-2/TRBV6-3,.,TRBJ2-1,TGTGCCAGCACCCAAGGGGGTGGCGGATACAATGAGCAGTTCTTC,CASTQGGGGYNEQFF
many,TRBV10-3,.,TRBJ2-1,TGTGCCATCAGTGGCGGCCTACCGTACAATGAGCAGTTCTTC,CAISGGLPYNEQFF
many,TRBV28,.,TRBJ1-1,TGTGCCAGCAGCCCCCACCGACAGAACACTGAAGCTTTCTTT,CASSPHRQNTEAFF
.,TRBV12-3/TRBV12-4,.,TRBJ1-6,TGTGCCAGCAGTTCGTCGGGGAAATTATCACCCCTCCACTTT,CASSSSGKLSPLHF
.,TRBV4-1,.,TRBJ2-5,TGCGCCAGCAGCCAAGCGGTCCAGGAGACCCAGTACTTC,CASSQAVQETQYF
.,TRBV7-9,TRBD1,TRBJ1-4,TGTGCCAGCAGCCGGGACAGGGAGAGAGAAAAACTGTTTTTT,CASSRDREREKLFF
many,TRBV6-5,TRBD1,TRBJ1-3,TGTGCCAGCAGTTACGGACAGGCCTCTGGAAACACCATATATTTT,CASSYGQASGNTIYF
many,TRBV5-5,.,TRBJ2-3,TGTGCCAGCAGCTTCTTTTTTAGGCGCACAGATACGCAGTATTTT,CASSFFFRRTDTQYF
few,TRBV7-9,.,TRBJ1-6,TGTGCCAGCAGCTTGTCCACAGGCGATAATTCACCCCTCCACTTT,CASSLSTGDNSPLHF
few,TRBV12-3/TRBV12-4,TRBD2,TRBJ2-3,TGTGCCAGCAGCCGACTAGCGGGCACAGATACGCAGTATTTT,CASSRLAGTDTQYF
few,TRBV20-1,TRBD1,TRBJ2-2,TGCAGTGCCCCGGGACAGGGGGCGGGCGGGGAGCTGTTTTTT,CSAPGQGAGGELFF
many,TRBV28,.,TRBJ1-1,TGTGCCAGCAGTACACTCCCGGGCACTGAAGCTTTCTTT,CASSTLPGTEAFF
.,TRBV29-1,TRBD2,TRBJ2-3,TGCAGCGGAGGAGCGGGGGCCTCCACAGATACGCAGTATTTT,CSGGAGASTDTQYF
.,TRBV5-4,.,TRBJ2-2,TGTGCCAGCAGCTTGGTGGGGGAGAACACCGGGGAGCTGTTTTTT,CASSLVGENTGELFF
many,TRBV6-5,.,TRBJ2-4,TGTGCCAGCAAAGGGACAGCCAAAAACATTCAGTACTTC,CASKGTAKNIQYF
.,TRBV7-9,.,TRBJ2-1,TGTGCCAGCAGCTTAACCCCCCCAAGGGGGGCGAATGAGCAGTTCTTC,CASSLTPPRGANEQFF